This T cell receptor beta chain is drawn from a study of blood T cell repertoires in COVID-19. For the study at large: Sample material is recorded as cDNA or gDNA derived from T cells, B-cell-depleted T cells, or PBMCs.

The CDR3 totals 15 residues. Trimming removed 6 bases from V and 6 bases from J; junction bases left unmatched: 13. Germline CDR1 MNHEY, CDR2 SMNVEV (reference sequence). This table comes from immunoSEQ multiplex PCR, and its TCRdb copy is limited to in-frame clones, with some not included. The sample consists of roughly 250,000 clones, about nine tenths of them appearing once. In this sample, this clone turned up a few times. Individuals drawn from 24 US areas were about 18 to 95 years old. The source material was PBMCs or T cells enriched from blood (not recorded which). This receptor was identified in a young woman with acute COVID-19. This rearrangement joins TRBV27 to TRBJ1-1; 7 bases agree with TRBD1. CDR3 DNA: TGTGCCAGCAGCCCTACCCCCGGACAGGACCCTGAAGCTTTCTTT. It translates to CASSPTPGQDPEAFF.